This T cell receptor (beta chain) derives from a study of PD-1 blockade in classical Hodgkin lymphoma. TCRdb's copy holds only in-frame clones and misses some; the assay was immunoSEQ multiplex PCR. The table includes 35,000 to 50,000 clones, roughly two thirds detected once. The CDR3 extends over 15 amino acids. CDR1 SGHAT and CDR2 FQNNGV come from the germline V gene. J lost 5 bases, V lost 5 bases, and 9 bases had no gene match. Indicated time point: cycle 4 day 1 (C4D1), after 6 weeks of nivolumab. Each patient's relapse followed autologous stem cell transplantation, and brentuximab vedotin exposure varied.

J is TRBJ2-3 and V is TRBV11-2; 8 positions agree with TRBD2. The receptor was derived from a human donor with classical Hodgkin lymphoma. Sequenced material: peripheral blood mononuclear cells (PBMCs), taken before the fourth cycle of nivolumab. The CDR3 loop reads CASSAGTSGGDTQYF. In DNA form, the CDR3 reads TGTGCCAGCAGCGCGGGAACTAGCGGCGGAGATACGCAGTATTTT.